The TCR delta chain described here comes from a study of fetal and pediatric gammadelta thymocytes (dated by TCRdb to between 2021 and 2024). Regarding the research as a whole: The bulk gammadelta thymocyte repertoires combined previously published and newly generated, unpublished data and were used to strengthen a single-cell study of gammadelta thymocyte development. The bulk gammadelta thymocyte repertoires combined unpublished data with previously published data (refs 27,28). Bulk TCR repertoire data were added to increase subject numbers and strengthen the CDR3 publicity analysis. The bulk gammadelta thymocyte repertoire set covered some 10 subjects in total, 3 fetal thymus donors and 7 pediatric thymus donors. The research as a whole found: Compared with post-natal repertoires, fetal gammadelta thymocyte repertoires had previously been reported to be enriched for TRDV2, TRGV8 and TRGV9 usage, low N additions and public CDR3s.

For staining, thymocytes received Zombie NIR viability dye along with antibodies against CD3 (UCHT1), TCRgammadelta (11F2), TCRVgamma9 (IMMU360) and TCRVdelta2 (IMMU389). TRD and TRG CDR3 repertoires were generated in bulk, separately, from sorted Vgamma9Vdelta2 and nonVgamma9Vdelta2 gammadelta thymocytes obtained from human fetal and pediatric thymuses. Children undergoing cardiac surgery in Belgium were the source of the pediatric thymus tissue. The pediatric thymus donors included in the study ranged in age from about 1 to 11 years. As previously described, thymic cell suspensions were prepared from both fetal and post-natal thymuses. NonVgamma9Vdelta2 thymocytes were sorted as CD3+ gammadeltaTCR+ cells lacking the Vgamma9+Vdelta2+ phenotype. Cells were sorted on a FACS Aria III cell sorter (BD Biosciences). The junction carries 19 bases between V and J, which are trimmed by 2 bases and 0 bases respectively. The CDR3 holds 18 amino acids from the cysteine to the phenylalanine. This entry keeps only the CDR3 DNA: 54 bases, framed from base 1. From the germline V gene, CDR1 is TSWWSYY and CDR2 is QGS.

Sequenced on an Illumina MiSeq. The original methods were these. For the publicity analysis, the Vgamma9Vdelta2 and nonVgamma9Vdelta2 bulk CDR3 files from each subject were merged to form one combined repertoire per subject. CDR3 publicity was given a score from 0 to 19 by checking each amino acid sequence across 9 single-cell datasets and 10 bulk repertoires with base R and dplyr. Clonotypes were called again by TCRdb from the public reads via CATT, and duplicate nucleotide sequences were then merged into one entry. It is TCRdb's table, rather than the study itself, that gives the V and J calls and clone size. Counted in this sample were about 2,200 delta-chain clones; 20% to 25% of them appeared once. Of the sample, approximately 4% falls within the top ten clones. This clone is considered medium-sized (0.01 to 0.1%). The antigen it binds to is not known. One base away there is no much larger clone; base qualities are not given.

Sequencing was done on a sample of non-Vgamma9Vdelta2 gamma-delta T cells from the thymus. The intended sense of this specimen's cell subset or site label: CD3+gammadeltaTCR+ thymocytes not co-expressing Vgamma9 and Vdelta2. This receptor was identified in a child who underwent cardiac surgery and was recorded as healthy. The chain is made from TRDV1 and TRDJ1; a tentative D match to TRDD2 spans 6 bases. The DNA sequence reads TGTGCTCTTGGGGAATTAGCAGGGGTCCTACCGTACACCGATAAACTCATCTTT. Its protein reads: CALGELAGVLPYTDKLIF.